These 13 T cell receptor beta chains were all obtained from the same sample, sequenced in a study of shared T cell receptors in the human thymus. The protocol was immunoSEQ multiplex PCR, while the TCRdb copy is restricted to in-frame clones and leaves out a portion. In the table there are 640,000 or so clones, roughly 86% of which are singletons. The sample also formed part of further work on human thymus T cells.

Sequencing used thymocytes. The origin of the receptors is a boy under three years old with a congenital heart defect.

The chain links TRBV5-1 to TRBJ1-2; 7 bases align to TRBD1. Germline CDR1 and CDR2: SGHRS and YFSETQ. Trimming took 4 bases from V and 4 from J; bases not matched to a gene: 13. There are 16 residues in the CDR3. CDR3 protein: CASSHLQTGLGYGYTF. The CDR3 DNA reads as TGCGCCAGCAGCCATTTACAGACAGGGTTGGGCTATGGCTACACCTTC.

The chain uses TRBV15 and TRBJ2-7; 13 bases line up with TRBD2. Germline trimming cut 0 bases from V and 0 bases from J; bases unmatched to any gene: 5. The CDR3 is 18 residues long. Germline V gene lookup returns CDR1 LNHNV and CDR2 YYDKDF (reference sequence). CDR3 sequence: CATSRDEGLAGTSYEQYF. CDR3 in DNA: TGTGCCACCAGCAGAGATGAGGGACTAGCGGGGACCTCCTACGAGCAGTACTTC.

The rearrangement uses TRBV11-2 and TRBJ1-1; perhaps TRBD1 as D (6 bases). Germline V gene data show CDR1 as SGHAT and CDR2 as FQNNGV. The CDR3 spans 14 residues. Trimming removed 6 bases from V and 4 bases from J, with 15 bases in between. The CDR3, as DNA: TGTGCCAGCAGTTCGCTACAGGGTGGCACTGAAGCTTTCTTT. Residues: CASSSLQGGTEAFF.

The chain recombines TRBV27 with TRBJ2-3, with 9 bases that match TRBD2. Germline V lookup: CDR1 MNHEY, CDR2 SMNVEV (reference sequence). CDR3 length equals 18 residues. V gave up 2 bases and J gave up 0 bases; unmatched junction bases: 9. Written as DNA, the CDR3 is TGTGCCAGCAGTTTAATGGCTAGCGGGAATCCTAGCACAGATACGCAGTATTTT. Amino acids: CASSLMASGNPSTDTQYF.

This clone came up a few times. The V and J genes are TRBV30 and TRBJ1-6; D is possibly TRBD1 (6 bases). The V end was cut by 3 bases, the J end by 0 bases, with 21 bases between. Per germline, CDR1 GTSNPN and CDR2 SVGIG (reference sequence). The CDR3 length is 19 residues. Here the CDR3 DNA reads TGTGCCTGGAGGACAGGTATTAGGGCAGCGAGCTCCTATAATTCACCCCTCCACTTT. Its translation: CAWRTGIRAASSYNSPLHF.

The chain employs TRBV7-4 and TRBJ2-7; 8 bases line up with TRBD2. The CDR3 is made up of 16 amino acids. Germline values: CDR1 SGHVT, CDR2 SQSDAQ. After removal of 4 bases from V and 2 bases from J, the junction contained 10 bases not matched to a gene. CDR3 loop: CASSSSTKREPYEQYF. DNA of the CDR3: TGTGCCAGCAGCTCCTCGACTAAGCGGGAGCCCTACGAGCAGTACTTC.

The J gene is TRBJ1-2, the V gene TRBV14; D gene ambiguous. Trimming left V 0 bases short and J 2 bases short, with 7 bases between. Germline V gives CDR1 SGHDN, CDR2 FVKESK. The CDR3 is 14 residues long. The CDR3: CASSQEVRNYGYTF. In DNA form, the CDR3 reads TGTGCCAGCAGCCAAGAGGTACGGAACTATGGCTACACCTTC.

With regard to this clone: The junction differs from germline at one of its ends, possibly a read error. This rearrangement joins TRBV4-3 to TRBJ2-7; D might be TRBD1 (6 bases). The CDR3 is 16 amino acids. Germline CDR1 LGHNA, CDR2 YSLEER. The CDR3 is CASSQDRTDLTYEQYF. The CDR3 DNA is TGCGCCAGCAGTCAAGACCGGACAGATTTAACCTACGAGCAGTACTTC.

The chain uses TRBV30 and TRBJ1-2; no definite D call. CDR3 length equals 14 residues. V lost 5 bases and J lost 3, with 16 bases in between. Germline V gives CDR1 GTSNPN, CDR2 SVGIG (reference sequence). CDR3 sequence reads: CAWDPPVQDYGYTF. The CDR3 DNA reads as TGTGCCTGGGATCCCCCCGTACAAGACTATGGCTACACCTTC.

The count of this clone is one. This sequence joins TRBV30 and TRBJ1-2; D not certain. The CDR3 has 11 residues. The germline V gene has CDR1 GTSNPN and CDR2 SVGIG (reference sequence). V was shortened by 0 bases and J by 6 bases, with 5 bases between the two germline ends. In DNA form, the CDR3 reads TGTGCCTGGAGTGTTGAGCATGGCTACACCTTC. It codes for CAWSVEHGYTF.

The genes are TRBV7-4 and TRBJ2-2; 7 bases align to TRBD2. With 4 bases clipped from V and 1 base from J, the junction kept 6 bases outside the gene matches. Per the germline V gene, CDR1 is SGHVT and CDR2 is SQSDAQ. The CDR3 loop spans 16 amino acids. This chain's CDR3 is CASSSPSGLNTGELFF. The CDR3 region has the DNA TGTGCCAGCAGCTCTCCTAGCGGATTGAACACCGGGGAGCTGTTTTTT.

The rearrangement joins TRBV5-1 to TRBJ1-6; 7 bases fit TRBD1. V dropped 4 bases and J dropped 10; count of bases not matched to a gene: 8. The CDR3 loop spans 14 amino acids. Germline V CDR1 and CDR2: SGHRS, YFSETQ. This CDR3 is CASSGNRGLSPLHF. The CDR3 DNA reads as TGCGCCAGCAGCGGGAACAGGGGTCTCTCACCCCTCCACTTT.

The rearrangement uses TRBV4-3 and TRBJ2-3; 8 positions match TRBD2. Germline lookup yields CDR1 LGHNA and CDR2 YSLEER. The CDR3 sequence is 21 residues long. The V and J ends lost 0 bases and 1 base, in that order; junction bases with no gene match: 18. The CDR3 region is CASSQDLLIAGSSVGTDTQYF. CDR3 sequence (DNA): TGCGCCAGCAGCCAAGACCTGCTCATAGCGGGAAGCTCGGTGGGCACAGATACGCAGTATTTT.